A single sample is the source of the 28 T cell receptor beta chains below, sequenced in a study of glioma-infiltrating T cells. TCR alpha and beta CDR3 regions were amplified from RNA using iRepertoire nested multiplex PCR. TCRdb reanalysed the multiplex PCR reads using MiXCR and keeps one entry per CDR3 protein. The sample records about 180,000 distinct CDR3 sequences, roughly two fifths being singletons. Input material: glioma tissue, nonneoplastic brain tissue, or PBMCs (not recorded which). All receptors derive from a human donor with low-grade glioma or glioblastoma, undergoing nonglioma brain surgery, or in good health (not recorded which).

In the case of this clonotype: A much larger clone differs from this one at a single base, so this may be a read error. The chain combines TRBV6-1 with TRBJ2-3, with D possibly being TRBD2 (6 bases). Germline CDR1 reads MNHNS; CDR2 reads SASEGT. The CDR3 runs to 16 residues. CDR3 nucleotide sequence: TGTGCCGGCAGCCCTGCTCGGTTCGGGGGTAAAGATACGCAGTATTTT. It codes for CAGSPARFGGKDTQYF.

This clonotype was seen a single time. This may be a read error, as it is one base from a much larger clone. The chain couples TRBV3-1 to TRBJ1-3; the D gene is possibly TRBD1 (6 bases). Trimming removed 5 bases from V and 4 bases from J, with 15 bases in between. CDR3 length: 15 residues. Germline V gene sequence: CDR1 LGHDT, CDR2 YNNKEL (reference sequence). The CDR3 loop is CASSKTGQSGNTIYF. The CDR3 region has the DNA TGTGCCAGCAGCAAAACGGGACAATCGGGAAACACCATATATTTT.

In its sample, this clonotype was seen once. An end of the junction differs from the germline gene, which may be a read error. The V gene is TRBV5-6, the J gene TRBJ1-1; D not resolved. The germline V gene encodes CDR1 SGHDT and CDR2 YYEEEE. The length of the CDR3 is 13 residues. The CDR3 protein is CARSSTSGTSAFF. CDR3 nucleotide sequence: TGTGCCAGAAGCTCGACCTCAGGTACAAGCGCTTTCTTT.

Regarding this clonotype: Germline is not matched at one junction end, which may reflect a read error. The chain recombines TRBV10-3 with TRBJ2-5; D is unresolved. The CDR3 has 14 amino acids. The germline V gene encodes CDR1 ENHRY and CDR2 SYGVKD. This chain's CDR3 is CAISKSRAQETQYF. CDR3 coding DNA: TGTGCCATCAGTAAGTCGAGAGCACAGGAGACCCAGTACTTC.

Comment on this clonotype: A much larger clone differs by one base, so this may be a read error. This CDR3 is CASRTTGGSYEQFF. As DNA, the CDR3 is TGTGCCAGCAGGACGACAGGGGGTTCCTACGAGCAGTTCTTC. The V gene is TRBV28, the J gene TRBJ2-1; 9 nucleotides line up with TRBD1. The CDR3 runs to 14 residues. The junction had 10 bases not matched to a gene; V was cut back by 6 bases and J by 10 bases. Germline V lookup: CDR1 MDHEN, CDR2 SYDVKM.

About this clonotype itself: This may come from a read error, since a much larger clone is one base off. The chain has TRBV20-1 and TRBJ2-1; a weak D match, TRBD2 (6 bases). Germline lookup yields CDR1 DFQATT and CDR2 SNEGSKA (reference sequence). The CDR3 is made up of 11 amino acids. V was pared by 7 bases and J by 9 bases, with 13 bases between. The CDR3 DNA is TGCAGTGTCGGGGGAGCCGTTGAGCAGTTCTTC. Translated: CSVGGAVEQFF.

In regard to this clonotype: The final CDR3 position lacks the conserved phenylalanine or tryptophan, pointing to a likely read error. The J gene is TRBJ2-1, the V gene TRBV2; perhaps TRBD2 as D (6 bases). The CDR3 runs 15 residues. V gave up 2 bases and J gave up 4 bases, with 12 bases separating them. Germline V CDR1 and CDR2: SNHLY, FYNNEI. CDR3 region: CASSESGEVYNEQFL. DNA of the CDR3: TGTGCCAGCAGTGAATCGGGGGAGGTGTACAATGAGCAGTTCTTA.

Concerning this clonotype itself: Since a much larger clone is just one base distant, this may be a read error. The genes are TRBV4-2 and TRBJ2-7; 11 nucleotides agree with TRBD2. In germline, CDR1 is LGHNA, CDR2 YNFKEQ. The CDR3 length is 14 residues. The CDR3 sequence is CASIQGTSGYEQYF. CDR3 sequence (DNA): TGTGCCAGCATCCAAGGGACTAGCGGCTACGAGCAGTACTTC.

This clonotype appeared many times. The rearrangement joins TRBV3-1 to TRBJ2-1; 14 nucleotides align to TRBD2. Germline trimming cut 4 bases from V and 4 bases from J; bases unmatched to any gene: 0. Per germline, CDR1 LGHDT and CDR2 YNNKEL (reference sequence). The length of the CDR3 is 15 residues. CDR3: CASSRTSGRYNEQFF. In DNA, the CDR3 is TGTGCCAGCAGCCGGACTAGCGGGAGGTACAATGAGCAGTTCTTC.

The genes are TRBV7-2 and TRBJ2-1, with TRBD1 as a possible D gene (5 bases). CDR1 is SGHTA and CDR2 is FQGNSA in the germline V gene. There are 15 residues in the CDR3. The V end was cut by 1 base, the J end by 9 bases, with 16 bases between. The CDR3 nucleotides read TGTGCCAGCAGCTTAGGTGGCGGACAAAAGGGTGAGCAGTTCTTC. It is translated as CASSLGGGQKGEQFF.

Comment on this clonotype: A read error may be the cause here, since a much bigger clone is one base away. CDR3 sequence (DNA): TGTGCCAGCATGGCTACGGGCCTCTCCTACGAGCAGTACTTC. It codes for CASMATGLSYEQYF. This rearrangement joins TRBV28 to TRBJ2-7; unclear D gene. CDR3 size: 14 residues. Per the germline V gene, CDR1 is MDHEN and CDR2 is SYDVKM. Between the trimmed V and J ends, which lost 7 bases and 0 bases, there was a span of 13 bases. The full variable domain, rest sourced from reference TRBV28 and TRBJ2-7, is DVKVTQSSRYLVKRTGEKVFLECVQDMDHENMFWYRQDPGLGLRLIYFSYDVKMKEKGDIPEGYSVSREKKERFSLILESASTNQTSMYLCASMATGLSYEQYFGPGTRLTVT.

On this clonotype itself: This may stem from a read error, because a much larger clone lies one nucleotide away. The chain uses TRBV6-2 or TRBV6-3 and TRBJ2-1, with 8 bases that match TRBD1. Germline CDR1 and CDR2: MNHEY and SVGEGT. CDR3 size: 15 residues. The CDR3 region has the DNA TGTGCCAGCAGTTACTCGGACAGGGCAAACAATGAGAAGTTCTTC. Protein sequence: CASSYSDRANNEKFF.

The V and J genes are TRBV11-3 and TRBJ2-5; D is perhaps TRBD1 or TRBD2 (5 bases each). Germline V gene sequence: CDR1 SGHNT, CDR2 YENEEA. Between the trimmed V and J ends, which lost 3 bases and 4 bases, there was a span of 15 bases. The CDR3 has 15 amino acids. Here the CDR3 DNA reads TGTGCCAGCAGCTTGGGGGAGACCGGAGGAGAGACCCAGTACTTC. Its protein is CASSLGETGGETQYF.

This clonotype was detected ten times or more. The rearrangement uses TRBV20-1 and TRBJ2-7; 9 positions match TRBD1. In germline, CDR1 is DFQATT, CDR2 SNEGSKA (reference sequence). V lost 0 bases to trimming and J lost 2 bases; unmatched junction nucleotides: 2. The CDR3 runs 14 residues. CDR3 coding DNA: TGCAGTGCTAGAGATCGACAGGGGGCCTACGAGCAGTACTTC. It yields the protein CSARDRQGAYEQYF.

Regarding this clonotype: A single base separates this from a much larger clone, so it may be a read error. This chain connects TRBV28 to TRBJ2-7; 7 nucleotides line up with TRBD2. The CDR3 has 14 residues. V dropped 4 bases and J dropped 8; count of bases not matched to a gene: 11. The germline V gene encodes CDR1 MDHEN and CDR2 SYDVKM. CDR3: CASSSSRTSPKQYF. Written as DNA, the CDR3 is TGTGCCAGCAGTTCGTCCCGGACTAGTCCCAAGCAGTACTTC.

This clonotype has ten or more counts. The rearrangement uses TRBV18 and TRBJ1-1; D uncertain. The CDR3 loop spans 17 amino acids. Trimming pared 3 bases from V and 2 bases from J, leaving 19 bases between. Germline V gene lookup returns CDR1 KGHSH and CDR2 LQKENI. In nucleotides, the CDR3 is TGTGCCAGCTCACCTTCGACCCCTCGGCAGACCAACACTGAAGCTTTCTTT. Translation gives CASSPSTPRQTNTEAFF.

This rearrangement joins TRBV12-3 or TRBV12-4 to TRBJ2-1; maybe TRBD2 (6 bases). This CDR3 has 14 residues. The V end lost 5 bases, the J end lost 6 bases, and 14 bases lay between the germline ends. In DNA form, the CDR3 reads TGTGCCAGCAGTCGGACCGGGGGTTCCAATGAGCAGTTCTTC. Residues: CASSRTGGSNEQFF.

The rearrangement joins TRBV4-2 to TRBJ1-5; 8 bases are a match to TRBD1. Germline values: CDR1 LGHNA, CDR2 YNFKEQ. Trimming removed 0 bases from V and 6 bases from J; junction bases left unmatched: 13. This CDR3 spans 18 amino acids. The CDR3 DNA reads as TGTGCCAGCAGCCAAGATCCGGGGCCGGACAGGGTTACTCAGCCCCAGCATTTT. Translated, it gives CASSQDPGPDRVTQPQHF.

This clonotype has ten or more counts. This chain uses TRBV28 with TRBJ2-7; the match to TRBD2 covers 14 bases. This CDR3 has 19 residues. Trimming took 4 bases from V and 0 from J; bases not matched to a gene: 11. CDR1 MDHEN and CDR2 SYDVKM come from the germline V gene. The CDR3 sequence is CASSSPRLAGGRISYEQYF. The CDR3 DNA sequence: TGTGCCAGCAGTTCGCCGAGACTAGCGGGAGGGCGGATCTCCTACGAGCAGTACTTC.

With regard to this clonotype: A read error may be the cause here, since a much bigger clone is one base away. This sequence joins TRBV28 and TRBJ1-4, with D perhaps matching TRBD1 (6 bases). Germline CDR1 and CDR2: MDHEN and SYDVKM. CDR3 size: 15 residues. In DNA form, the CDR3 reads TGTGCCAGCAGTCCCTCGCAGGGGACTAATGAAAAACTGCTTTTT. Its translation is CASSPSQGTNEKLLF.

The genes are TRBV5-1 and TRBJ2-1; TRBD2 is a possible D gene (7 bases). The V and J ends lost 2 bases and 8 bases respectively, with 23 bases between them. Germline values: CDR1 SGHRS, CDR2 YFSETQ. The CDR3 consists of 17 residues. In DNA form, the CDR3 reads TGCGCCAGCAGCTTTGGATTGGGGGGGCTAAGTATAGATGAGCAGTTCTTC. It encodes CASSFGLGGLSIDEQFF.

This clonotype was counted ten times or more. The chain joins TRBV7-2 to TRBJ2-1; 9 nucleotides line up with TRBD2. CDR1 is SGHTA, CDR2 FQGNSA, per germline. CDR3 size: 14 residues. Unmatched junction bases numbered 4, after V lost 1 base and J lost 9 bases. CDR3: CASSLGGTSSEQFF. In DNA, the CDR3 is TGTGCCAGCAGCTTAGGCGGGACTAGCTCTGAGCAGTTCTTC.

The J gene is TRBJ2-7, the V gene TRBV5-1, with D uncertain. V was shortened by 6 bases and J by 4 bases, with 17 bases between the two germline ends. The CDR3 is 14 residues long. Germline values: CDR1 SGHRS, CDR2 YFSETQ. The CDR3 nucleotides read TGCGCCAGCAACCCGGGTGACACCCGATACGAGCAGTACTTC. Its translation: CASNPGDTRYEQYF.

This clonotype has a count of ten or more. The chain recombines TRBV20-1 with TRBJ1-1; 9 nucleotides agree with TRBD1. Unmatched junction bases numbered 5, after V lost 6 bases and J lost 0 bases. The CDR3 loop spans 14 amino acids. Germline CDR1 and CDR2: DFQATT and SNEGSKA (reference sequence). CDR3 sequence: CSALGQGMNTEAFF. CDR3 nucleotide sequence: TGCAGTGCCCTGGGACAGGGTATGAACACTGAAGCTTTCTTT.

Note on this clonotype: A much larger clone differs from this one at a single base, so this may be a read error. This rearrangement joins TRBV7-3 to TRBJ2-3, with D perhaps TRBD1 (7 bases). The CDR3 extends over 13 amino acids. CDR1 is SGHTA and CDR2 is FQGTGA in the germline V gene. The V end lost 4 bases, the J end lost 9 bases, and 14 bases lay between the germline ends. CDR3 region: CASSSSGGQTQYF. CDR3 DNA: TGTGCCAGCAGCTCCTCCGGGGGACAGACGCAGTATTTT.

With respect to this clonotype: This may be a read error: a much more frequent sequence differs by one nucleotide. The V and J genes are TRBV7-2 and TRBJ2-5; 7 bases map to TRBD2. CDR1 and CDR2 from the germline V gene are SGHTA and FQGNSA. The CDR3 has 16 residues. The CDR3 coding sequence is TGTGCCAGCAGCTTAGATGGGAGGGCCAGTTCGGAGAACCAGTACTTC. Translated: CASSLDGRASSENQYF.

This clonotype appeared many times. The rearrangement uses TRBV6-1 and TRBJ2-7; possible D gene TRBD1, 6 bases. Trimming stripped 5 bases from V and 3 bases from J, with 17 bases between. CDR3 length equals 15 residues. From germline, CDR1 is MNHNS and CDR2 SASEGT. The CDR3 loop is CASSLEVTGNYEQYF. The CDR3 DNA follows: TGTGCCAGCAGTTTAGAGGTTACAGGGAACTACGAGCAGTACTTC.

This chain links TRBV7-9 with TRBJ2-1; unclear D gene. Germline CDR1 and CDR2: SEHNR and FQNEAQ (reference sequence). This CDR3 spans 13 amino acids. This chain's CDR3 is CVSSSAANNEQFF. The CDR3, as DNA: TGTGTTAGCAGCTCAGCAGCCAACAATGAGCAGTTCTTC.